This passage covers 2 T cell receptor beta chains from one sample sequenced in a study of T cell repertoires in cytomegalovirus infection. TCRdb ran MiXCR on the reads and lists one entry per CDR3 protein. The table includes around 740,000 distinct CDR3 sequences, 35% to 40% detected once. Sequencing was performed on PBMCs. These receptor sequences come from a human donor in good health (CMV status not recorded). Some clones in this sample may be carry-over from other donors' samples.

The V call is TRBV12-3 or TRBV12-4, the J call TRBJ2-7; 8 bases agree with TRBD1. Germline trimming cut 3 bases from V and 4 bases from J; bases unmatched to any gene: 5. The length of the CDR3 is 14 residues. CDR3 in DNA: TGTGCCAGCAGTTTTGGGGGACAGGTATACGAGCAGTACTTC. Residues: CASSFGGQVYEQYF.

This clonotype was detected only a few times. CDR3 in DNA: TGTGCCAGCAGCTTAGCTCGGGGGGGTGCAAACACCATATATTTT. Its protein product is CASSLARGGANTIYF. V usage is TRBV7-8 and J usage is TRBJ1-3, with D perhaps TRBD1 (5 bases). Deletions cut 0 bases from V and 6 bases from J, with 12 bases between. Germline CDR1 SGHVS, CDR2 FQNEAQ. CDR3 length equals 15 residues. The full variable domain, completed using reference TRBV7-8 and TRBJ1-3, is GAGVSQSPRYKVAKRGQDVALRCDPISGHVSLFWYQQALGQGPEFLTYFQNEAQLDKSGLPSDRFFAERPEGSVSTLKIQRTQQEDSAVYLCASSLARGGANTIYFGEGSWLTVV.